The clone carrying this T cell receptor beta chain was picked up many times. Researchers amplified the TCR beta CDR3 regions from RNA transcripts. During a first-round RT-PCR of the TCR CDR3, the HTBI primer set was used. MiXCR was run by TCRdb on the multiplex PCR reads, yielding one entry per CDR3 protein. The sample lists around 520,000 distinct CDR3 sequences, 24% occurring once. The data are from a study of T cells in Graves' hyperthyroidism and ophthalmopathy. Sequencing used blood. The TCR was taken from a woman aged 30 to 39 with Graves' ophthalmopathy.

CDR3 coding DNA: TGTGCCAGCAGGGGACAGACGAACACTGAAGCTTTCTTT. It yields the protein CASRGQTNTEAFF. V gene TRBV27 combines with J gene TRBJ1-1; 7 bases match TRBD1. J was trimmed by 1 base and V by 6 bases; bases with no gene match: 2. Germline CDR1 and CDR2: MNHEY and SMNVEV (reference sequence). This CDR3 has 13 residues.